This T cell receptor beta chain appears in the sequencing data of a study of shared clonotypes between healthy human individuals. Study overall: There were three CD4 naive, three CD4 memory, two CD8 naive and one CD8 memory plates per donor.

The germline gives CDR1 MDHEN, CDR2 SYDVKM. The CDR3 is made up of 15 amino acids. The V end lost 5 bases, the J end lost 7 bases, and 21 bases lay between the germline ends. Worth noting for this clone: Its antigen is still unknown.

Study-wide results and caveats: Memory subsets generally showed lower estimated richness than naive subsets. Shared clonotypes: roughly 5% naive CD4, 3.5% to 4% naive CD8, about 2.5% memory CD4, 0.4% memory CD8.

For sorted subsets, about 200 ng DNA per replicate equaled 30,000 or so T cell genomes. TCRdb keeps only in-frame clones here, not all; method: immunoSEQ multiplex PCR. The repertoire holds 950,000 to 1,300,000 clones, with approximately 72% as singletons. The chain combines TRBV28 with TRBJ2-7, with D maybe TRBD2 (5 bases). The source of this sequence is a man aged 18 to 30 in good health. The sample consisted of memory CD4+ T cells sorted from blood. Subset indicated: CD45RA-negative fraction. The DNA for the CDR3 is TGTGCCAGCAGTCCCTCACGGCCGAGGGCATTTGAGCAGTACTTC. This codes for CASSPSRPRAFEQYF.